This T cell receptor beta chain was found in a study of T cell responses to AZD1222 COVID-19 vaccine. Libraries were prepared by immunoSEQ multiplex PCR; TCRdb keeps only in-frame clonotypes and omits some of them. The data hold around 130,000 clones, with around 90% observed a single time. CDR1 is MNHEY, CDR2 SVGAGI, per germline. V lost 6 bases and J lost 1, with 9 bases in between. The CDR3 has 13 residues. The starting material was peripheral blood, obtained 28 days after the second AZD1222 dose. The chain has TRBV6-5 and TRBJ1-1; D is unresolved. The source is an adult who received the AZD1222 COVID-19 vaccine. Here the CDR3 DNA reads TGTGCCAGCAGAGTTTCGGGGAACACTGAAGCTTTCTTT. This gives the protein CASRVSGNTEAFF.